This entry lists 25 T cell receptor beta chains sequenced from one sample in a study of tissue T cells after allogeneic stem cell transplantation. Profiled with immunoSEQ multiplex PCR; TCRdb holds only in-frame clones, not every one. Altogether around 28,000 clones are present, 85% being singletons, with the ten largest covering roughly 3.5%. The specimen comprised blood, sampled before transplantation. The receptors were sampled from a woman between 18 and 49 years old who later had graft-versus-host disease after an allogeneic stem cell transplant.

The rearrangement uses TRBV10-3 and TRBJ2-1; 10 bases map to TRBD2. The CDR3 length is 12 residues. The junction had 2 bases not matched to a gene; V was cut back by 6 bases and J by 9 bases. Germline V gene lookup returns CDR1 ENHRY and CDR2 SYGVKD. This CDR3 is CAIRASGSEQFF. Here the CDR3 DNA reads TGTGCCATCAGGGCTAGCGGGAGTGAGCAGTTCTTC.

The CDR3 protein is CASRSGRAQAYNEQFF. CDR3 DNA sequence: TGTGCCAGTAGAAGCGGGAGGGCCCAGGCTTACAATGAGCAGTTCTTC. The chain carries TRBV19 and TRBJ2-1, with 10 bases that match TRBD2. The ends lost 6 bases at V and 4 bases at J; junction bases unmatched: 9. The CDR3 has 16 amino acids. Germline V gives CDR1 LNHDA, CDR2 SQIVND (reference sequence). The variable domain in full, completed from reference TRBV19 and TRBJ2-1, reads DGGITQSPKYLFRKEGQNVTLSCEQNLNHDAMYWYRQDPGQGLRLIYYSQIVNDFQKGDIAEGYSVSREKKESFPLTVTSAQKNPTAFYLCASRSGRAQAYNEQFFGPGTRLTVL.

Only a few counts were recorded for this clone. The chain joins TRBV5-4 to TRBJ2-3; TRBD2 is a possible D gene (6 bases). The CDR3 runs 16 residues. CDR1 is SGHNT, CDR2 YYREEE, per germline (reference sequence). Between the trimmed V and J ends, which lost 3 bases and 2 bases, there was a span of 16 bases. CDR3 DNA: TGTGCCAGCAGCTCAAGGGCTAGCGCCTACACAGATACGCAGTATTTT. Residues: CASSSRASAYTDTQYF.

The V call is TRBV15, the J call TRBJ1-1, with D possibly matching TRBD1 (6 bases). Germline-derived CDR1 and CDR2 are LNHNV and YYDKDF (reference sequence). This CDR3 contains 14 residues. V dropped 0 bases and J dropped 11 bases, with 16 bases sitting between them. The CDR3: CATSRDQTGLEAFF. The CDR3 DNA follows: TGTGCCACCAGCAGAGATCAAACAGGGCTGGAGGCTTTCTTT.

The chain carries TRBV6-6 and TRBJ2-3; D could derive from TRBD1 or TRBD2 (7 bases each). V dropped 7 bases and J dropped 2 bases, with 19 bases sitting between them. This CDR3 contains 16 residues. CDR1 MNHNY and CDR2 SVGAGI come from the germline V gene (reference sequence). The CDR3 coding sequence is TGTGCCAGCACCCCCCCAGGGGGAGGGCCCACAGATACGCAGTATTTT. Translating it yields CASTPPGGGPTDTQYF.

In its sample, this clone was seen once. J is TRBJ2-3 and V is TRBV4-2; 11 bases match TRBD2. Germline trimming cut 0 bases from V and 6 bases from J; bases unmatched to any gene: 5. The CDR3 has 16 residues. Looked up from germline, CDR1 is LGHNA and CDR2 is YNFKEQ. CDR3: CASSQEASGGSDTQYF. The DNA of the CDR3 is TGTGCCAGCAGCCAAGAGGCTAGCGGGGGGTCGGATACGCAGTATTTT.

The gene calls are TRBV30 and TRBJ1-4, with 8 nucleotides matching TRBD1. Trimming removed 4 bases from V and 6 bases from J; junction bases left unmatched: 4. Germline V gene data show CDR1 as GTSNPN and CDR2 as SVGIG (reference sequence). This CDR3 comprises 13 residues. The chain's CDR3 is CAWNRGVHEKLFF. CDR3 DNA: TGTGCCTGGAACAGGGGGGTCCATGAAAAACTGTTTTTT.

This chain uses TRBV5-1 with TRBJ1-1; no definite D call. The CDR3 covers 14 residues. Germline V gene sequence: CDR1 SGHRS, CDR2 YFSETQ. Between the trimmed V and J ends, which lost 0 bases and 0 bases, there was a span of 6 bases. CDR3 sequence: CASSLGVMNTEAFF. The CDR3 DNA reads TGCGCCAGCAGCTTGGGAGTCATGAACACTGAAGCTTTCTTT.

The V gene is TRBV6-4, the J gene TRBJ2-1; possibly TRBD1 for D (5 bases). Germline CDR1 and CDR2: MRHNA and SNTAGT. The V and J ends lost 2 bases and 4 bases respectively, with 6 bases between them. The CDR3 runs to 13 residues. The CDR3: CASSDDRYNEQFF. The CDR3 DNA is TGTGCCAGCAGTGACGACAGATACAATGAGCAGTTCTTC.

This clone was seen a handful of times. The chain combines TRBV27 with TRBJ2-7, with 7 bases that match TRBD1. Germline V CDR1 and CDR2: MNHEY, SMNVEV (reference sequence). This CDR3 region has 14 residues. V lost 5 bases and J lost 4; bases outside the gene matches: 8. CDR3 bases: TGTGCCAGCAGTAGACGACAGGGCGAATACGAGCAGTACTTC. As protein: CASSRRQGEYEQYF.

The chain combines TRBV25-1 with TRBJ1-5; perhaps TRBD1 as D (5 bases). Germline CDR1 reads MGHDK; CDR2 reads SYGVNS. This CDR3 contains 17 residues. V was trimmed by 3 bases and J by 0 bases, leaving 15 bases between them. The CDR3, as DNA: TGTGCCAGCAGTGACGGGGGTACCGCATATAGCAATCAGCCCCAGCATTTT. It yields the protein CASSDGGTAYSNQPQHF.

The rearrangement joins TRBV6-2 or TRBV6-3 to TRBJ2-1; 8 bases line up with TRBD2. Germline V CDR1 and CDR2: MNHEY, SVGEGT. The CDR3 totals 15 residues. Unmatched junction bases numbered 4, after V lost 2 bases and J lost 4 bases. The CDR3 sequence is CASSYAAGGYNEQFF. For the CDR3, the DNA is TGTGCCAGCAGTTACGCGGCGGGGGGATACAATGAGCAGTTCTTC.

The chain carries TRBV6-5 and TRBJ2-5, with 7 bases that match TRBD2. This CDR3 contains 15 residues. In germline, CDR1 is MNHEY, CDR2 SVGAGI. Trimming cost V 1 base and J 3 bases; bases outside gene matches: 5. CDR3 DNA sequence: TGTGCCAGCAGTTACTACGGGCGGGGGAAAGAGACCCAGTACTTC. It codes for CASSYYGRGKETQYF.

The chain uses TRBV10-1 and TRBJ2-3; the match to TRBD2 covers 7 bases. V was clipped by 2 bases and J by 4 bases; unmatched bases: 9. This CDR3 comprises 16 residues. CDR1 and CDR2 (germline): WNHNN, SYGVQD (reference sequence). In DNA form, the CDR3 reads TGCGCCAGCAGTGAGCCGGGAGCGGGGACGGCAGATACGCAGTATTTT. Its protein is CASSEPGAGTADTQYF.

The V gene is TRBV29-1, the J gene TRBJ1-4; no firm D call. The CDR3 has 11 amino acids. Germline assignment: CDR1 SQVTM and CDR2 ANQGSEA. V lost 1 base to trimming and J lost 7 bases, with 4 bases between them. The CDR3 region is CSVEGGEKLFF. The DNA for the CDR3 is TGCAGCGTTGAAGGCGGTGAAAAACTGTTTTTT.

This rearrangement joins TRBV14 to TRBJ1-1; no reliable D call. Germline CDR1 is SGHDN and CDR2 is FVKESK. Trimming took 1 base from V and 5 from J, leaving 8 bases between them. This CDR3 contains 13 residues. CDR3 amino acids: CASSQAWRTEAFF. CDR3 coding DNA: TGTGCCAGCAGCCAAGCGTGGCGTACTGAAGCTTTCTTT.

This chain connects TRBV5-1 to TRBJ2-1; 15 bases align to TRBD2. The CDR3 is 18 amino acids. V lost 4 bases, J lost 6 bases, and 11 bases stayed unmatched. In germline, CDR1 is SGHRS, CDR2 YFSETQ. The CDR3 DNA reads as TGCGCCAGCAGCCCGGGACTAGCGGGGGGACGCGTCTTCAATGAGCAGTTCTTC. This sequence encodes CASSPGLAGGRVFNEQFF.

The DNA of the CDR3 is TGTGCCAGCAGCTCCCAGGGGACAAACTCGAACACTGAAGCTTTCTTT. Protein product: CASSSQGTNSNTEAFF. The chain combines TRBV7-2 with TRBJ1-1; D may be TRBD1 (6 bases). From germline, CDR1 is SGHTA and CDR2 FQGNSA. The CDR3 is 16 residues long. Trimming took off 4 bases at V and 1 base at J, with 16 bases between the two ends.

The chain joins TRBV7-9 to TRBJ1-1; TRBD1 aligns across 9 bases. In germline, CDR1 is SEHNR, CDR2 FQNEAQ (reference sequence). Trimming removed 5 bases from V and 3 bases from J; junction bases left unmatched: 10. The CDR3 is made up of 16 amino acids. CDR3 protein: CASSPPRTGEDTEAFF. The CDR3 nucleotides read TGTGCCAGCAGCCCTCCGAGGACAGGGGAGGACACTGAAGCTTTCTTT.

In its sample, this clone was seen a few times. DNA for the CDR3: TGTGCCAGCAGCAAAGCCGGCGGGACTGGGTACGAGCAGTACTTC. It is translated as CASSKAGGTGYEQYF. The chain links TRBV21-1 to TRBJ2-7; TRBD2, the table's D call, was not compared with the DNA. TRBV21-1 is flagged as a pseudogene. This CDR3 contains 15 residues.

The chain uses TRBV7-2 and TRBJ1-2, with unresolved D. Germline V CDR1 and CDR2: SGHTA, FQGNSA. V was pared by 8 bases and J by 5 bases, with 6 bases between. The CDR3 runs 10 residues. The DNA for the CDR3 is TGTGCCAGCGGGCCATATGGCTACACCTTC. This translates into CASGPYGYTF. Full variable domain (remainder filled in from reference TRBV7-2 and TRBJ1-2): GAGVSQSPSNKVTEKGKDVELRCDPISGHTALYWYRQSLGQGLEFLIYFQGNSAPDKSGLPSDRFSAERTGGSVSTLTIQRTQQEDSAVYLCASGPYGYTFGSGTRLTVV.

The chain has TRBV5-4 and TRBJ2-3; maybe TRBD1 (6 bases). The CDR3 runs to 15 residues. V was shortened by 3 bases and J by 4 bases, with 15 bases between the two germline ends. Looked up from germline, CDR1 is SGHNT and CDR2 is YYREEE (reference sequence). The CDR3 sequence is CASSSPDSGADTQYF. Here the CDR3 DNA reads TGTGCCAGCAGCTCCCCGGACAGTGGAGCAGATACGCAGTATTTT.

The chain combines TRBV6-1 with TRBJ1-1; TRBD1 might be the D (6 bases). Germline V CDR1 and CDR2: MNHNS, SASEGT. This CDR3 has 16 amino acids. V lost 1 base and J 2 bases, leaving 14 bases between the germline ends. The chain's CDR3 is CASSEDPAGANTEAFF. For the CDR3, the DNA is TGTGCCAGCAGTGAAGATCCCGCAGGGGCCAACACTGAAGCTTTCTTT.

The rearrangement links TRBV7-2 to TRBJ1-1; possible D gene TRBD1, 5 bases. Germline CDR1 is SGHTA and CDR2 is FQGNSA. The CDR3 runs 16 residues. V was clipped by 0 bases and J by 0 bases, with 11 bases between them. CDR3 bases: TGTGCCAGCAGCTTAGCGGGGGGACGGATGAACACTGAAGCTTTCTTT. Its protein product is CASSLAGGRMNTEAFF.

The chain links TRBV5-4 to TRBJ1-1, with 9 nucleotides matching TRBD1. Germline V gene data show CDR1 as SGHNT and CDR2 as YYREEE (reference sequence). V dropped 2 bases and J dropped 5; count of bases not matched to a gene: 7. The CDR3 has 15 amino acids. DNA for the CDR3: TGTGCCAGCAGCTTAAACAGGGGGCGAGGAACTGAAGCTTTCTTT. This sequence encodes CASSLNRGRGTEAFF.